What follows are 13 T cell receptor beta chains derived from one specimen sequenced in a study of cytomegalovirus exposure and HLA in healthy donors. The study ran its PCR with 60 Vbeta and 13 Jbeta primers. The method was immunoSEQ multiplex PCR; TCRdb's version includes in-frame clones alone and lacks a portion of them. The sample lists 150,000 to 200,000 clones, roughly 77% occurring once. Material for sequencing was PBMCs. The receptors derive from a woman aged 45-59 years in good health and CMV-seronegative.

This clone was seen more than once but under ten times. V gene TRBV5-1 combines with J gene TRBJ2-7, with D perhaps TRBD1 (5 bases). The CDR3 spans 14 residues. V was trimmed by 1 base and J by 0 bases, leaving 8 bases between them. Germline CDR1 reads SGHRS; CDR2 reads YFSETQ. In DNA, the CDR3 is TGCGCCAGCAGCTTGCAGGGCCCCTCCTACGAGCAGTACTTC. It yields the protein CASSLQGPSYEQYF.

The chain has TRBV27 and TRBJ2-1; TRBD1 is a possible D gene (6 bases). Trimming left V 5 bases short and J 5 bases short, with 10 bases between. The CDR3 is 13 residues long. CDR1 is MNHEY and CDR2 is SMNVEV in the germline V gene (reference sequence). This chain's CDR3 is CASSQRQDNEQFF. The CDR3 region has the DNA TGTGCCAGCAGTCAGAGACAGGACAATGAGCAGTTCTTC.

The chain couples TRBV27 to TRBJ2-2, with D hard to call. This CDR3 has 13 residues. Germline-derived CDR1 and CDR2 are MNHEY and SMNVEV (reference sequence). The V and J ends lost 4 bases and 6 bases respectively, with 9 bases between them. The DNA of the CDR3 is TGTGCCAGCAGTTCCTTCCCGGCCGGGGAGCTGTTTTTT. Translation gives CASSSFPAGELFF.

The V gene is TRBV10-3, the J gene TRBJ2-5; tentative D call: TRBD1 (6 bases). Germline lookup yields CDR1 ENHRY and CDR2 SYGVKD. This CDR3 has 15 amino acids. V lost 7 bases and J lost 1, with 16 bases in between. For the CDR3, the DNA is TGTGCCATCATCCCACAGGGAAGGGTCCAAGAGACCCAGTACTTC. As protein: CAIIPQGRVQETQYF.

V and J are TRBV11-3 and TRBJ2-7, with 7 bases fitting TRBD1. Germline lookup yields CDR1 SGHNT and CDR2 YENEEA. The CDR3 consists of 13 residues. Unmatched junction bases numbered 5, after V lost 5 bases and J lost 4 bases. The CDR3 DNA follows: TGTGCCAGCAGCCCCGGGACAGATTACGAGCAGTACTTC. This gives the protein CASSPGTDYEQYF.

The chain has TRBV28 and TRBJ2-1, with TRBD2 matching over 14 bases. CDR3 length: 16 residues. Trimming cost V 7 bases and J 8 bases; bases outside gene matches: 10. Germline V gives CDR1 MDHEN, CDR2 SYDVKM. CDR3 nucleotide sequence: TGTGCCAGCACTGGTGGGACTAGCGGGAGTACCGATGAGCAGTTCTTC. Protein sequence: CASTGGTSGSTDEQFF.

The rearrangement joins TRBV11-3 to TRBJ1-1; 7 bases agree with TRBD1. J gave up 3 bases and V 2 bases, and 3 bases lay outside the gene matches. The CDR3 runs 14 residues. Germline CDR1 reads SGHNT; CDR2 reads YENEEA. This CDR3 is CASSLSRGDTEAFF. Written as DNA, the CDR3 is TGTGCCAGCAGCTTATCCAGGGGGGACACTGAAGCTTTCTTT. The whole variable domain, remainder taken from reference TRBV11-3 and TRBJ1-1, is EAGVVQSPRYKIIEKKQPVAFWCNPISGHNTLYWYLQNLGQGPELLIRYENEEAVDDSQLPKDRFSAERLKGVDSTLKIQPAELGDSAVYLCASSLSRGDTEAFFGQGTRLTVV.

The V call is TRBV7-3, the J call TRBJ1-2, with 8 bases identical to TRBD1. CDR3 length: 17 residues. V gave up 0 bases and J gave up 3 bases; unmatched junction bases: 9. The V gene's germline CDR1 is SGHTA and CDR2 FQGTGA. CDR3 nucleotide sequence: TGTGCCAGCAGCTTAACCGCGGGGCAGGGGGCAGACTATGGCTACACCTTC. Translating it yields CASSLTAGQGADYGYTF.

The chain joins TRBV11-1 to TRBJ2-2; the D is unclear. The CDR3 covers 14 residues. V lost 1 base and J 2 bases, leaving 5 bases between the germline ends. From germline, CDR1 is SGHAT and CDR2 FQDESV (reference sequence). The CDR3 is CASSLESNTGELFF. The CDR3 nucleotides read TGTGCCAGCAGCTTAGAAAGCAACACCGGGGAGCTGTTTTTT.

The rearrangement uses TRBV19 and TRBJ1-2; 12 bases line up with TRBD1. Germline CDR1 is LNHDA and CDR2 is SQIVND (reference sequence). Losses at the gene ends were 6 bases for V and 4 bases for J; bases not matched to a gene: 6. The CDR3 extends over 15 amino acids. The CDR3 DNA follows: TGTGCCAGTAGGGGACAGGGGGCTCGGCCCTATGGCTACACCTTC. This translates into CASRGQGARPYGYTF.

V gene TRBV21-1 combines with J gene TRBJ2-1; the table's D call, TRBD1, was not checked against the DNA. TRBV21-1 is annotated as a pseudogene. This CDR3 contains 17 residues. CDR3 sequence: CASISPNRQGVYNEQFF. As DNA, the CDR3 is TGTGCCAGCATCTCACCCAACAGACAGGGGGTCTACAATGAGCAGTTCTTC.

This clone was seen more than once but under ten times. The CDR3 sequence: CASSFGNTEAFF. The CDR3, as DNA: TGTGCCAGCAGCTTCGGGAACACTGAAGCTTTCTTT. This chain connects TRBV7-2 to TRBJ1-1; D is ambiguous. CDR3 length: 12 amino acids. V was shortened by 3 bases and J by 1 base, with 3 bases between the two germline ends. Germline lookup yields CDR1 SGHTA and CDR2 FQGNSA.

V gene TRBV19 combines with J gene TRBJ2-7; TRBD2 aligns across 7 bases. Germline CDR1 reads LNHDA; CDR2 reads SQIVND (reference sequence). The CDR3 length is 15 residues. The V and J ends lost 4 bases and 2 bases, in that order; junction bases with no gene match: 8. The CDR3 DNA sequence: TGTGCCAGTAGTAGGGGCGGGGGTTCCACCTACGAGCAGTACTTC. This codes for CASSRGGGSTYEQYF.